The TCR beta chain described here comes from a study of blood T cell repertoires in COVID-19. About the research overall: Specimens from acute and convalescent COVID-19 originated in the United States, Italy and Spain. Sources were T cells, B-cell-depleted T cells, or PBMCs; the material itself was cDNA or gDNA.

This clone has just one count. The repertoire was sequenced with immunoSEQ multiplex PCR; TCRdb's copy has only in-frame clones and lacks some. The profile shows 150,000 to 200,000 clones, around 80% of them singletons. The CDR3 runs to 13 residues. Trimming took off 4 bases at V and 3 bases at J, with 8 bases between the two ends. The V gene's germline CDR1 is SGHRS and CDR2 YFSETQ. The origin of this receptor is a man aged 55 to 70 with acute or convalescent COVID-19. V usage is TRBV5-1 and J usage is TRBJ2-1; possibly TRBD2 for D (5 bases). The specimen sequenced was peripheral blood. Here the CDR3 DNA reads TGCGCCAGCAGCGAGGGCATCTACAATGAGCAGTTCTTC. The encoded protein is CASSEGIYNEQFF.